Each of the 30 T cell receptor beta chains below was sequenced from the same sample in a study of blood T cell repertoires in COVID-19. Assay: immunoSEQ multiplex PCR; the TCRdb copy retains only in-frame clones and omits some. This table holds tens of thousands of clones, more than 70% found once. Input material: peripheral blood. The origin of the receptors is a woman older than 75 with acute or convalescent COVID-19.

The chain joins TRBV7-9 to TRBJ1-1; TRBD1 agrees at 8 bases. CDR1 SEHNR and CDR2 FQNEAQ come from the germline V gene (reference sequence). This CDR3 has 15 residues. The V and J ends lost 5 bases and 4 bases, in that order; junction bases with no gene match: 9. The CDR3 loop is CASSLSGGLGTEAFF. In DNA form, the CDR3 reads TGTGCCAGCAGCCTGTCAGGGGGCTTGGGCACTGAAGCTTTCTTT.

V and J are TRBV6-5 and TRBJ2-1, with 11 nucleotides matching TRBD2. J lost 4 bases, V lost 7 bases, and 6 bases had no gene match. This CDR3 spans 15 amino acids. The germline CDR1 and CDR2 sequences are MNHEY and SVGAGI. CDR3 nucleotides: TGTGCCAGCACCCTGACTAGCGGGGCTTACAATGAGCAGTTCTTC. It codes for CASTLTSGAYNEQFF.

The rearrangement links TRBV7-9 to TRBJ1-2; 12 bases are shared with TRBD1. Trimming cost V 5 bases and J 3 bases; bases outside gene matches: 13. CDR3 length equals 18 residues. Germline assignment: CDR1 SEHNR and CDR2 FQNEAQ (reference sequence). The CDR3 bases are TGTGCCAGCAGCCCCATTCCGGGACAGGGGGCGACGGACTATGGCTACACCTTC. This translates into CASSPIPGQGATDYGYTF.

The genes are TRBV7-2 and TRBJ2-5; 7 nucleotides align to TRBD2. With V trimmed by 4 bases and J by 4 bases, 6 bases remained unmatched. Germline V gene sequence: CDR1 SGHTA, CDR2 FQGNSA. The CDR3 is made up of 14 amino acids. The CDR3 DNA reads TGTGCCAGCAGCTCTGGACTAGAGGGAGAGACCCAGTACTTC. Translating gives CASSSGLEGETQYF.

The rearrangement joins TRBV5-4 to TRBJ2-5, with a weak D call TRBD1 (6 bases). The CDR3 runs to 15 residues. Trimming removed 0 bases at V and 4 bases at J, with 13 bases between. Germline V gene sequence: CDR1 SGHNT, CDR2 YYREEE (reference sequence). The CDR3 loop is CASSLDQGMRETQYF. The CDR3 DNA reads as TGTGCCAGCAGCTTGGACCAGGGGATGAGAGAGACCCAGTACTTC.

This rearrangement joins TRBV5-1 to TRBJ2-2; 7 bases align to TRBD1. The germline V gene encodes CDR1 SGHRS and CDR2 YFSETQ. The CDR3 is 14 amino acids. Trimming took 6 bases from V and 5 from J; bases not matched to a gene: 7. The CDR3 region has the DNA TGCGCCAGCACAAGGGGGCAGGAGACCGGGGAGCTGTTTTTT. It codes for CASTRGQETGELFF.

The genes are TRBV6-1 and TRBJ1-1; no firm D call. This CDR3 comprises 15 residues. V lost 1 base and J lost 4, with 13 bases in between. CDR1 MNHNS and CDR2 SASEGT come from the germline V gene. CDR3 protein: CASSEGRAPPTEAFF. CDR3 in DNA: TGTGCCAGCAGTGAAGGGAGGGCCCCCCCCACTGAAGCTTTCTTT.

The chain joins TRBV2 to TRBJ2-5, with D unclear. Between the trimmed V and J ends, which lost 4 bases and 1 base, there was a span of 7 bases. CDR3 length: 13 residues. CDR1 SNHLY and CDR2 FYNNEI come from the germline V gene. CDR3 sequence reads: CASSVGGQETQYF. Written as DNA, the CDR3 is TGTGCCAGCAGTGTTGGCGGCCAAGAGACCCAGTACTTC.

This clone was seen just once. V usage is TRBV20-1 and J usage is TRBJ1-2; 9 nucleotides match TRBD1. This CDR3 has 11 residues. V lost 7 bases and J lost 3; bases outside the gene matches: 0. The germline V gene has CDR1 DFQATT and CDR2 SNEGSKA (reference sequence). CDR3 DNA: TGCAGTGGGACAGGGGACTATGGCTACACCTTC. Amino acids: CSGTGDYGYTF.

V gene TRBV6-1 combines with J gene TRBJ2-3, with D uncertain. Germline CDR1 MNHNS, CDR2 SASEGT. With 1 base removed from V and 0 bases from J, the gap between germline ends came to 8 bases. The CDR3 is 15 residues long. CDR3 sequence reads: CASSEVTASTDTQYF. The CDR3 DNA reads as TGTGCCAGCAGTGAAGTAACTGCTAGCACAGATACGCAGTATTTT.

This clone was observed a single time. The chain combines TRBV28 with TRBJ1-6; D is undetermined. V lost 2 bases and J 5 bases, leaving 7 bases between the germline ends. The CDR3 consists of 14 residues. Germline values: CDR1 MDHEN, CDR2 SYDVKM. The CDR3: CASSLAQNNSPLHF. For the CDR3, the DNA is TGTGCCAGCAGTTTAGCCCAGAATAATTCACCCCTCCACTTT.

The J gene is TRBJ2-4, the V gene TRBV7-8; tentative D call: TRBD2 (7 bases). Deletions cut 6 bases from V and 6 bases from J, with 15 bases between. Germline lookup yields CDR1 SGHVS and CDR2 FQNEAQ. The CDR3 is 14 residues long. The CDR3 DNA reads as TGTGCCAGCAGACCCGGGGGGCCCGGAAACATTCAGTACTTC. Its translation is CASRPGGPGNIQYF.

The V call is TRBV18, the J call TRBJ2-5, with D unclear. Per germline, CDR1 KGHSH and CDR2 LQKENI. CDR3 size: 11 residues. Trimming took 4 bases from V and 3 from J, leaving 3 bases between them. CDR3 amino acids: CASSLEETQYF. Written as DNA, the CDR3 is TGTGCCAGCTCACTCGAAGAGACCCAGTACTTC.

This sequence joins TRBV2 and TRBJ2-6; 11 positions agree with TRBD2. Germline V gene lookup returns CDR1 SNHLY and CDR2 FYNNEI. The ends lost 6 bases at V and 4 bases at J; junction bases unmatched: 8. The CDR3 is 17 residues long. CDR3 in amino acids: CASRATSGAGGANVLTF. The CDR3 coding sequence is TGTGCCAGCAGGGCGACTAGCGGGGCGGGCGGGGCCAACGTCCTGACTTTC. Variable domain in full (rest from reference TRBV2 and TRBJ2-6): EPEVTQTPSHQVTQMGQEVILRCVPISNHLYFYWYRQILGQKVEFLVSFYNNEISEKSEIFDDQFSVERPDGSNFTLKIRSTKLEDSAMYFCASRATSGAGGANVLTFGAGSRLTVL.

The chain has TRBV19 and TRBJ2-1; no definite D call. With 1 base removed from V and 3 bases from J, the gap between germline ends came to 4 bases. Looked up from germline, CDR1 is LNHDA and CDR2 is SQIVND (reference sequence). This CDR3 comprises 13 residues. CDR3 protein: CASSIGSYNEQFF. The DNA for the CDR3 is TGTGCCAGTAGTATAGGCAGCTACAATGAGCAGTTCTTC.

The V and J genes are TRBV7-2 and TRBJ2-2; maybe TRBD1 (5 bases). CDR1 is SGHTA, CDR2 FQGNSA, per germline. The CDR3 is 15 residues long. V gave up 5 bases and J gave up 3 bases, with 13 bases separating them. Here the CDR3 reads CASSRRQMDTGELFF. DNA of the CDR3: TGTGCCAGCAGCAGGAGACAGATGGACACCGGGGAGCTGTTTTTT.

The J gene is TRBJ2-2, the V gene TRBV18; 7 bases are a match to TRBD1. Germline V gene lookup returns CDR1 KGHSH and CDR2 LQKENI. The CDR3 covers 17 residues. The trim removed 2 bases at V and 0 bases at J, leaving 6 bases unmatched. CDR3 region: CASSPMGQSANTGELFF. CDR3 sequence (DNA): TGTGCCAGCTCACCAATGGGACAGTCAGCGAACACCGGGGAGCTGTTTTTT.

This chain connects TRBV29-1 to TRBJ1-1; no reliable D call. Germline lookup yields CDR1 SQVTM and CDR2 ANQGSEA. The CDR3 is 13 residues long. Trimming cost V 7 bases and J 2 bases, with 14 bases left between them. CDR3 in DNA: TGCAGCGGGAGTCCTCCCTTTAACACTGAAGCTTTCTTT. Encoded protein: CSGSPPFNTEAFF.

This clone was picked up a small number of times. The chain carries TRBV3-1 (or the pseudogene TRBV3-2) and TRBJ1-1, with D hard to call. V dropped 5 bases and J dropped 5 bases, with 12 bases sitting between them. This CDR3 has 13 residues. The germline V gene encodes CDR1 LGHDT and CDR2 YNNKEL (reference sequence). The CDR3 here is CASSSTVETEAFF. Here the CDR3 DNA reads TGTGCCAGCAGCTCAACAGTGGAAACTGAAGCTTTCTTT.

This chain connects TRBV2 to TRBJ2-7, with a weak D call TRBD2 (5 bases). This CDR3 spans 14 amino acids. The germline gives CDR1 SNHLY, CDR2 FYNNEI. The V gene lost 7 bases and the J gene lost 0 bases, with 13 bases spanning the gap. The CDR3 DNA is TGTGCCAGCAAGAGGGCAGAGCGCTCCTACGAGCAGTACGTC. Translation: CASKRAERSYEQYV.

V gene TRBV11-3 combines with J gene TRBJ2-6, with D perhaps TRBD2 (6 bases). Germline V gene data show CDR1 as SGHNT and CDR2 as YENEEA. There are 15 residues in the CDR3. V lost 5 bases and J lost 1, with 9 bases in between. This chain's CDR3 is CASSPGGSGANVLTF. CDR3 DNA: TGTGCCAGCAGCCCTGGGGGGTCTGGGGCCAACGTCCTGACTTTC.

The genes are TRBV9 and TRBJ2-5, with D possibly TRBD1 on 5 matching bases. This CDR3 region has 15 residues. Trimming cost V 0 bases and J 2 bases, with 11 bases left between them. Germline assignment: CDR1 SGDLS and CDR2 YYNGEE. CDR3 amino acids: CASSVGRGRQETQYF. The CDR3 DNA sequence: TGTGCCAGCAGCGTAGGAAGGGGAAGGCAAGAGACCCAGTACTTC.

The chain couples TRBV19 to TRBJ2-4, with D tentatively TRBD1 (6 bases). Germline values: CDR1 LNHDA, CDR2 SQIVND (reference sequence). The CDR3 loop spans 13 amino acids. V was pared by 7 bases and J by 9 bases, with 16 bases between. The CDR3 loop is CASTPTGFSIQYF. The CDR3 DNA reads TGTGCCAGTACCCCCACAGGGTTTAGCATTCAGTACTTC.

The gene calls are TRBV5-1 and TRBJ2-3, with a weak D call TRBD2 (6 bases). CDR1 is SGHRS and CDR2 is YFSETQ in the germline V gene. CDR3 length: 16 residues. The V gene lost 4 bases and the J gene lost 5 bases, with 20 bases spanning the gap. DNA for the CDR3: TGCGCCAGCAGCCGGCGGGACGCCCAGGCGGGAGATACGCAGTATTTT. Residues: CASSRRDAQAGDTQYF.

The gene calls are TRBV5-6 and TRBJ2-7; 9 nucleotides line up with TRBD2. This CDR3 has 14 residues. Germline V gives CDR1 SGHDT, CDR2 YYEEEE. The V segment lost 4 bases and the J segment 4 bases; nucleotides outside the gene matches: 6. In DNA form, the CDR3 reads TGTGCCAGCAGCATTAGCGGGGGTTATTACGAGCAGTACTTC. Its protein is CASSISGGYYEQYF.

The rearrangement joins TRBV30 to TRBJ2-3; TRBD2 might be the D (5 bases). Germline V gene data show CDR1 as GTSNPN and CDR2 as SVGIG (reference sequence). This CDR3 is built from 16 residues. Deletions cut 1 base from V and 4 bases from J, with 18 bases between. The CDR3 region has the DNA TGTGCCTGGAGTGGCCCCGGGGTCCCCGAAGCAGATACGCAGTATTTT. Protein: CAWSGPGVPEADTQYF.

The gene calls are TRBV6-1 and TRBJ2-4; 7 bases are a match to TRBD2. V lost 2 bases to trimming and J lost 1 base; unmatched junction nucleotides: 8. The CDR3 totals 17 residues. Germline CDR1 and CDR2: MNHNS and SASEGT. The CDR3 spells CASSEWGGSEAKNIQYF. The CDR3 region has the DNA TGTGCCAGCAGTGAATGGGGGGGTTCGGAGGCCAAAAACATTCAGTACTTC.

The chain recombines TRBV3-1 (or the pseudogene TRBV3-2) with TRBJ1-3; possibly TRBD1 for D (5 bases). V gave up 3 bases and J gave up 0 bases, with 9 bases separating them. Looked up from germline, CDR1 is LGHDT and CDR2 is YNNKEL (reference sequence). The CDR3 runs 15 residues. This chain's CDR3 is CASSQTGVSGNTIYF. The CDR3 bases are TGTGCCAGCAGCCAGACGGGGGTCTCTGGAAACACCATATATTTT.

The J gene is TRBJ1-4, the V gene TRBV24-1, with D possibly matching TRBD1 (5 bases). Germline V lookup: CDR1 KGHDR, CDR2 SFDVKD. V was cut by 4 bases and J by 8 bases, with 16 bases left in between. CDR3 size: 15 residues. CDR3 nucleotide sequence: TGTGCCACCAGTGAGTCTATTCAGGGTAGAGAAAAACTGTTTTTT. This codes for CATSESIQGREKLFF.

This sequence joins TRBV28 and TRBJ1-3; D perhaps matches TRBD1 (6 bases). Germline V gives CDR1 MDHEN, CDR2 SYDVKM. The CDR3 covers 14 residues. Trimming took off 8 bases at V and 0 bases at J, with 11 bases between the two ends. The DNA for the CDR3 is TGTGCCAGCTCGAGGACAGCCTCTGGAAACACCATATATTTT. Translating it yields CASSRTASGNTIYF.